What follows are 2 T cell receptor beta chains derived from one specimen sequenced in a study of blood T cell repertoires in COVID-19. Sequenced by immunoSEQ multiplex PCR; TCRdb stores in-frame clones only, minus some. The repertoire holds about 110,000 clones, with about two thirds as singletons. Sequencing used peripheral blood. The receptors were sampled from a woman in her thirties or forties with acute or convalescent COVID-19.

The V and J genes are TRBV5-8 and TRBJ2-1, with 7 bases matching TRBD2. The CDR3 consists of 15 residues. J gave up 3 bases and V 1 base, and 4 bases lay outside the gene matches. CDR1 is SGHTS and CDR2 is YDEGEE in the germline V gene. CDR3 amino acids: CASSLYLADYNEQFF. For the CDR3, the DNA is TGTGCCAGCAGCTTGTATCTAGCGGACTACAATGAGCAGTTCTTC.

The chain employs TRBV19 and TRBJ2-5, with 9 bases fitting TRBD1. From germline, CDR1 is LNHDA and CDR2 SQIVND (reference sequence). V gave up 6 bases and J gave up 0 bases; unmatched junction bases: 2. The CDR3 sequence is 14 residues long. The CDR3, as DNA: TGTGCCAGTAGGAGGGACAGGGACCAAGAGACCCAGTACTTC. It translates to CASRRDRDQETQYF.